These T cell receptor beta chains were read from a single sample in a study of metastatic and nonmetastatic thyroid tumors. MiXCR was used by TCRdb to re-call the PCR reads. The sample yields over 15,000 clones, approximately 32% seen once. Sequenced input: tumor tissue. The receptors were sampled from a male donor with papillary thyroid cancer or a benign thyroid nodule (not recorded which). Some clones in this sample may be carry-over from other donors' samples. The CDR3 runs from the conserved cysteine through the conserved F or W.

TRBV7-3	TRBJ2-1	CASSFMQGLRNEQFF
TRBV5-1	TRBJ2-7	CASSPTDAQSSEQYF
TRBV14	TRBJ1-6	CASRAAGVGSPLHF
TRBV18	TRBJ1-1	CASSPQGGTEAFF
TRBV18	TRBJ1-1	CASSPGREATEAFF
TRBV6-2/TRBV6-3	TRBJ2-7	CASRVTSFSYEQYF
TRBV6-2/TRBV6-3	TRBJ2-7	CASSSRANYEQYF
TRBV19	TRBJ1-2	CASSLRQTDNYGYTF
TRBV6-1	TRBJ1-3	CASRLMTGSGNTIYF
TRBV7-9	TRBJ2-7	CASSPPTGYHYEQYF
TRBV6-4	TRBJ2-1	CASSVTRYNEQFF
TRBV29-1	TRBJ2-5	CSVDETGVAQYF
TRBV5-1	TRBJ1-2	CASSLEWTGGNGYTF
TRBV4-1	TRBJ2-2	CASSQEGINTGELFF
TRBV5-1	TRBJ2-2	CASNEGADTGELFF
TRBV5-6	TRBJ2-7	CASSTHLGDTYEQYF
TRBV28	TRBJ1-1	CASSLWTGAMNTEAFF
TRBV5-1	TRBJ1-2	CASSIDPGQDGGGYTF
TRBV5-5	TRBJ2-3	CASSPGGIERDTQYF
TRBV12-3/TRBV12-4	TRBJ1-5	CASRVLPNQPQHF
TRBV11-2	TRBJ2-7	CASSFRTGGREQYF
TRBV6-1	TRBJ1-2	CASSGRQVAYGYTF
TRBV6-1	TRBJ2-7	CASSLTLSYEQYF
TRBV6-1	TRBJ1-1	CASRAGPWGTEAFF
TRBV6-4	TRBJ2-3	CASSGLAGDTDTQYF
TRBV11-2	TRBJ2-7	CASSPRLAGYWYEQYF
TRBV2	TRBJ2-6	CASSRDRGFLRANVLTF
TRBV7-3	TRBJ2-5	CASSLQAAETQYF
TRBV11-3	TRBJ2-3	CASISQRGSTDTQYF
TRBV5-1	TRBJ2-3	CASSLTPGLSTDTQYF
TRBV5-1	TRBJ2-1	CASSLLGVAREQGDEQFF
TRBV30	TRBJ2-7	CAWNNGGYEQYF
TRBV27	TRBJ2-5	CASSLSSRLAGGETQYF
TRBV3-1	TRBJ1-2	CASSQVEGGLGYTF
TRBV20-1	TRBJ2-1	CSAIPPAPPGWQFF
TRBV7-2	TRBJ2-7	CASRQDYEQYF
TRBV27	TRBJ2-7	CASSLSTGGLYEQYF
TRBV6-1	TRBJ1-5	CASRDPTGNQPQHF
TRBV18	TRBJ1-1	CASSLGRLVVSSEAFF
TRBV2	TRBJ2-1	CASRVSKNEQFF
TRBV10-3	TRBJ2-2	CATRGGQMNTGELFF
TRBV5-1	TRBJ2-7	CASSPSGGSSREQYF
TRBV5-1	TRBJ2-1	CASSLSTSGRSLGNEQFF